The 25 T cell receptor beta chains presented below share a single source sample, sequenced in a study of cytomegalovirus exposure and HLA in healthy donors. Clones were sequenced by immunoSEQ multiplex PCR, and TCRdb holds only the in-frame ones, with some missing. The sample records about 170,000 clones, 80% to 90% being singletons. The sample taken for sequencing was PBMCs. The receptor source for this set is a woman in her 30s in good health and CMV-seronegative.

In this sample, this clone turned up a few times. DNA for the CDR3: TGTGCCAGCAGCTTATGGGGAGTTGGGGCCTCCTACGAGCAGTACTTC. Translated: CASSLWGVGASYEQYF. This chain uses TRBV7-9 with TRBJ2-7; D possibly matches TRBD1 or TRBD2 (5 bases each). CDR1 and CDR2 (germline): SEHNR, FQNEAQ (reference sequence). The CDR3 has 16 residues. V was clipped by 2 bases and J by 0 bases, with 14 bases between them.

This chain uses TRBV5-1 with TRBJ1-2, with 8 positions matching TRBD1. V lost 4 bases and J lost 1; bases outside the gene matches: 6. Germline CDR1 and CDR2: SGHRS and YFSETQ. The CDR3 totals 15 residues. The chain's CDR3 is CASSIGQGNNYGYTF. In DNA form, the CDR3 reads TGCGCCAGCAGCATTGGACAGGGAAATAACTATGGCTACACCTTC.

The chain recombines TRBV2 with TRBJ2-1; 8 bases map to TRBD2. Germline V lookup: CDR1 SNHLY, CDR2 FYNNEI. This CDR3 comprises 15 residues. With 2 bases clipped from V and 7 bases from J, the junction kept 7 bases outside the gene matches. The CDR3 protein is CASSESGSSWNEQFF. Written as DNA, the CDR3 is TGTGCCAGCAGTGAAAGCGGGAGTTCTTGGAATGAGCAGTTCTTC.

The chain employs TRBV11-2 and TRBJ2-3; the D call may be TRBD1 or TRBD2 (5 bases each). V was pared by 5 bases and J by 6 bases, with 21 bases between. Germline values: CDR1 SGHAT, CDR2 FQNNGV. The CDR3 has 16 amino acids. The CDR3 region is CASSPTGKGYSDTQYF. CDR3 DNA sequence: TGTGCCAGCAGCCCGACGGGGAAGGGGTATTCGGATACGCAGTATTTT.

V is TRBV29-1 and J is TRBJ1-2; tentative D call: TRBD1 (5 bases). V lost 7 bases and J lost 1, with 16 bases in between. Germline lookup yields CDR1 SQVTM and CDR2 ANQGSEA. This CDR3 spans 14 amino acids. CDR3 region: CSAYEYDSNYGYTF. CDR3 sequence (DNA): TGCAGCGCATACGAATATGACAGTAACTATGGCTACACCTTC.

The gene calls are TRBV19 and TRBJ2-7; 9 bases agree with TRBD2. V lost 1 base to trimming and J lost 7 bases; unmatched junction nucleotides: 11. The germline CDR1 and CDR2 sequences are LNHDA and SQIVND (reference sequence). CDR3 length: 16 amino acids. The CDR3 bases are TGTGCCAGTAGTATAGTCCTTGCGGGAGGGACTTGGGAGCAGTACTTC. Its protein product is CASSIVLAGGTWEQYF.

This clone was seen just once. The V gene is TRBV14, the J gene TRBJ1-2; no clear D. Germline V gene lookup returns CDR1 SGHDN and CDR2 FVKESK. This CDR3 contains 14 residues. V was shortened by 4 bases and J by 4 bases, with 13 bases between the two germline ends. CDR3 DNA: TGTGCCAGCAGCCGTATCACTGAAGGCTATGGCTACACCTTC. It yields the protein CASSRITEGYGYTF.

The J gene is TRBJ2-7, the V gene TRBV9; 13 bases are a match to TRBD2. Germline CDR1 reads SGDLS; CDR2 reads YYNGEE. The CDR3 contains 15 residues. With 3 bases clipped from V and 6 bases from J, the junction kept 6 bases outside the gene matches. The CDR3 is CASSDGLAGVSEQYF. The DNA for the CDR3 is TGTGCCAGCAGCGACGGACTAGCGGGAGTAAGCGAGCAGTACTTC.

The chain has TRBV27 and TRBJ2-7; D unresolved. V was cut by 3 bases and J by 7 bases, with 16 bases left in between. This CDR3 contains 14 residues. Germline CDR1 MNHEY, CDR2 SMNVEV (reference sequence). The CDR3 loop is CASSLDHGSREQYF. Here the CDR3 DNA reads TGTGCCAGCAGTTTGGACCACGGTTCGAGGGAGCAGTACTTC.

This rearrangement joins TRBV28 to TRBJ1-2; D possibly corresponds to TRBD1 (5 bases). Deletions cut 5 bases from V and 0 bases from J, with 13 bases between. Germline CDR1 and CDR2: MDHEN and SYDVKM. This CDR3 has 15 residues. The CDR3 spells CASSDRGVANYGYTF. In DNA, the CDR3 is TGTGCCAGCAGTGACAGAGGAGTAGCTAACTATGGCTACACCTTC.

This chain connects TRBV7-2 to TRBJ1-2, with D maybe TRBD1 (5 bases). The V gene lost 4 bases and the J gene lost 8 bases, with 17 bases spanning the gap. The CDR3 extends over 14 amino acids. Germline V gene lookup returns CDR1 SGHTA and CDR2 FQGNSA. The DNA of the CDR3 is TGTGCCAGCAGCTCGCGGGACTCCCGACAGGGCTACACCTTC. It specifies CASSSRDSRQGYTF.

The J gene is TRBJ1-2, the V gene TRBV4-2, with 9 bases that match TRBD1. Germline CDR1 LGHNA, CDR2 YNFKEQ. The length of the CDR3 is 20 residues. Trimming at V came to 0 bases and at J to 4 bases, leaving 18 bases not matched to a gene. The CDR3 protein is CASSQDRIRDRDLGAYGYTF. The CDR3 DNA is TGTGCCAGCAGCCAAGATAGGATCCGGGACAGGGATTTGGGGGCCTATGGCTACACCTTC.

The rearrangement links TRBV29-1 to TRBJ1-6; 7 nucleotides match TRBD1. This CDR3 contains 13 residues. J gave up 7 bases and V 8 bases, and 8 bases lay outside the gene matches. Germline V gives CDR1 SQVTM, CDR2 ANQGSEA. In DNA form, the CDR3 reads TGCAGCTCACACAGACAGGGAAATTCACCCCTCCACTTT. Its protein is CSSHRQGNSPLHF.

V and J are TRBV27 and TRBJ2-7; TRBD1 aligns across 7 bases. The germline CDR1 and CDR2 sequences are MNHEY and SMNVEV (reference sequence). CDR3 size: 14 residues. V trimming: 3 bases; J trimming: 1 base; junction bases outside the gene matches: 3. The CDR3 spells CASSLGTASYEQYF. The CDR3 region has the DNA TGTGCCAGCAGTTTGGGGACAGCATCCTACGAGCAGTACTTC.

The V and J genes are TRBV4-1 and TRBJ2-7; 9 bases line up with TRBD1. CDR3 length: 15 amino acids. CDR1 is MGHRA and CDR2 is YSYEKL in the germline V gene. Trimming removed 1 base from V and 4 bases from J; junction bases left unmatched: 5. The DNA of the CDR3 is TGCGCCAGCAGCCAAGTTGTGACAGGGGGTTACGAGCAGTACTTC. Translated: CASSQVVTGGYEQYF.

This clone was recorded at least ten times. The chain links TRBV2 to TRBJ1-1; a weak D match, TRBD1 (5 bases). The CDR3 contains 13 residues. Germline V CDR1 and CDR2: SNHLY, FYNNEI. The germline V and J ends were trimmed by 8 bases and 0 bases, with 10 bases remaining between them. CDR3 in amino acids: CASRQPMNTEAFF. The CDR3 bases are TGTGCCAGCCGACAGCCAATGAACACTGAAGCTTTCTTT.

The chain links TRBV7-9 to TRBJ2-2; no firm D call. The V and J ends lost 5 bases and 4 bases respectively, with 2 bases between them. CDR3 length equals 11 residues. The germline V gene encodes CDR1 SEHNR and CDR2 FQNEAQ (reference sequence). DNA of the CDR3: TGTGCCAGCAGCCCCACCGGGGAGCTGTTTTTT. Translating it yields CASSPTGELFF.

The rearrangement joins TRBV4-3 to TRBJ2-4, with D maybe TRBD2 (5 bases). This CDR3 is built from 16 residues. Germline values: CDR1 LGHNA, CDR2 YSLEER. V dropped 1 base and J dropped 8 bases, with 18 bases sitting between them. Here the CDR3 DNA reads TGCGCCAGCAGCCAAGTTAGAGCGGAAAAAGGAGACATTCAGTACTTC. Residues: CASSQVRAEKGDIQYF.

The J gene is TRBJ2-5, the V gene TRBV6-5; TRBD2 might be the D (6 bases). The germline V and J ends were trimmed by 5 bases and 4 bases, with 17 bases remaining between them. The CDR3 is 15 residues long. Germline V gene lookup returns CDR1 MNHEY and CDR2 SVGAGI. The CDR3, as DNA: TGTGCCAGCAGTCCTTCACGGGCGGGGAGAGAGACCCAGTACTTC. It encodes CASSPSRAGRETQYF.

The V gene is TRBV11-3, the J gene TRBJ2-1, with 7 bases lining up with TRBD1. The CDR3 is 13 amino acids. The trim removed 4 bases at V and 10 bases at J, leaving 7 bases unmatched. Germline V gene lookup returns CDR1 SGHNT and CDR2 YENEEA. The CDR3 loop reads CASSSRDSREQFF. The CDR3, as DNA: TGTGCCAGCAGCTCCCGGGACAGCCGGGAGCAGTTCTTC.

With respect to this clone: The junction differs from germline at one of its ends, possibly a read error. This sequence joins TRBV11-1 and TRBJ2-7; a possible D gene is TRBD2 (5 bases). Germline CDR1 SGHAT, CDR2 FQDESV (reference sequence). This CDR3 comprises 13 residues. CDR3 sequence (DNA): TGTGCCAGCAGCCCTCAAGACGGGGTCGTTCCTTTATTC. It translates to CASSPQDGVVPLF.

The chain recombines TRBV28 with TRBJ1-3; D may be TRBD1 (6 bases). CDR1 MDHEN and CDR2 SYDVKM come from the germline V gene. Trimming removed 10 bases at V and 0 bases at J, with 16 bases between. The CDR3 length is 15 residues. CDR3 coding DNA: TGTGCCACCATATCCGGGACACCCTCTGGAAACACCATATATTTT. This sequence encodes CATISGTPSGNTIYF.

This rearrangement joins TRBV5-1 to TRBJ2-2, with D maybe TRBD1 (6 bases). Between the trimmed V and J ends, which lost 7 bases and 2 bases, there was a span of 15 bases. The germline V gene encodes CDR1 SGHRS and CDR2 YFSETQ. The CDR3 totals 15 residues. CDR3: CASLNHGTNTGELFF. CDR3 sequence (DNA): TGCGCCAGCCTAAACCATGGGACAAACACCGGGGAGCTGTTTTTT.

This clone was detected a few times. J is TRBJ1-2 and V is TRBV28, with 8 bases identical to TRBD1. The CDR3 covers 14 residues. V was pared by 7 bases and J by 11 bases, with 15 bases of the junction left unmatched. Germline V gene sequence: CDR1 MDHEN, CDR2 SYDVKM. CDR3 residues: CASTPPRDRPLYTF. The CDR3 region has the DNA TGTGCCAGCACCCCACCCCGGGACAGGCCCCTTTACACCTTC.

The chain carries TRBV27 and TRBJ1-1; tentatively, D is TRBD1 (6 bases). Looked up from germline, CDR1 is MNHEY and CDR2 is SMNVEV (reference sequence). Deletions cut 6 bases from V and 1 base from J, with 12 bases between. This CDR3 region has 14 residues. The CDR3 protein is CASRTGQPNTEAFF. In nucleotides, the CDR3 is TGTGCCAGCAGAACGGGACAACCGAACACTGAAGCTTTCTTT.